The 11 T cell receptor beta chains below all came from one sample that was sequenced in a study of T cells in Graves' hyperthyroidism and ophthalmopathy. TCR beta CDR3 region amplification was performed from RNA transcripts. The HTBI primer set served for first-round RT-PCR of the TCR CDR3. From the multiplex PCR reads, TCRdb called clonotypes with MiXCR, one entry per CDR3 protein. Of hundreds of thousands of distinct CDR3 sequences listed, roughly 15% are singletons. Sequenced material: blood. The receptors shown here come from a woman between 40 and 55 years old with Graves' ophthalmopathy.

This clonotype was detected a few times. The chain has TRBV20-1 and TRBJ1-5; D unresolved. Germline assignment: CDR1 DFQATT and CDR2 SNEGSKA (reference sequence). The CDR3 has 16 amino acids. Trimming removed 5 bases from V and 3 bases from J, with 20 bases in between. CDR3 amino acids: CSAHPSPQRVNQPQHF. CDR3 in DNA: TGCAGTGCTCATCCGTCGCCCCAGAGGGTCAATCAGCCCCAGCATTTT.

This clonotype was recorded at least ten times. This chain links TRBV25-1 with TRBJ2-5, with 10 bases lining up with TRBD2. The CDR3 is 16 residues long. Germline CDR1 reads MGHDK; CDR2 reads SYGVNS. Trimming took 5 bases from V and 1 from J; bases not matched to a gene: 7. The CDR3 DNA sequence: TGTGCCAGCAGTAGCGGGAGGGAGGGGATCCAAGAGACCCAGTACTTC. It codes for CASSSGREGIQETQYF.

A single count supports this clonotype. The chain uses TRBV6-2 or TRBV6-3 and TRBJ2-7, with D tentatively TRBD1 (5 bases). The CDR3 length is 13 residues. Trimming stripped 6 bases from V and 3 bases from J, with 12 bases between. CDR1 is MNHEY and CDR2 is SVGEGT in the germline V gene. The DNA of the CDR3 is TGTGCCAGCAGCTGGGGCTTGGACTACGAGCAGTACTTC. It codes for CASSWGLDYEQYF.

Ten or more counts support this clonotype. This sequence joins TRBV28 and TRBJ2-7; tentatively, D is TRBD2 (6 bases). The CDR3 runs to 18 residues. Germline lookup yields CDR1 MDHEN and CDR2 SYDVKM. The V and J ends lost 6 bases and 0 bases respectively, with 24 bases between them. The CDR3 sequence: CASSEFPGLVSSSYEQYF. The CDR3 DNA reads TGTGCCAGCAGCGAATTTCCGGGACTCGTATCAAGCTCCTACGAGCAGTACTTC.

The sample holds many counts of this clonotype. This rearrangement joins TRBV20-1 to TRBJ2-5; possible D gene TRBD1, 6 bases. Germline CDR1 DFQATT, CDR2 SNEGSKA (reference sequence). CDR3 length equals 11 residues. CDR3 nucleotide sequence: TGCACCATTCAGGGGCAAGAGACCCAGTACTTC. Residues: CTIQGQETQYF.

The sample holds many counts of this clonotype. The chain combines TRBV29-1 with TRBJ1-2, with TRBD1 matching over 7 bases. Trimming cost V 2 bases and J 7 bases; bases outside gene matches: 1. The CDR3 spans 11 residues. The germline CDR1 and CDR2 sequences are SQVTM and ANQGSEA. CDR3 sequence: CSVETGAGYTF. CDR3 nucleotides: TGCAGCGTTGAAACAGGGGCTGGCTACACCTTC.

This clonotype was observed at least ten times. V and J are TRBV12-3 or TRBV12-4 and TRBJ1-1; 7 bases line up with TRBD1. V trimming: 6 bases; J trimming: 0 bases; junction bases outside the gene matches: 4. The CDR3 consists of 14 residues. The CDR3 bases are TGTGCCAGCAGACCAACAGGGGTGAACACTGAAGCTTTCTTT. Protein product: CASRPTGVNTEAFF.

This clonotype was picked up many times. The rearrangement uses TRBV11-2 and TRBJ2-5, with a tentative D call TRBD1 (5 bases). This CDR3 contains 15 residues. Between the trimmed V and J ends, which lost 0 bases and 2 bases, there was a span of 10 bases. CDR1 is SGHAT, CDR2 FQNNGV, per germline. The CDR3: CASSLEASGQETQYF. The CDR3 DNA is TGTGCCAGCAGCTTAGAGGCGTCAGGGCAAGAGACCCAGTACTTC.

This clonotype was recorded at least ten times. The rearrangement uses TRBV6-5 and TRBJ1-1, with TRBD1 matching over 10 bases. Germline CDR1 is MNHEY and CDR2 is SVGAGI. Trimming took 6 bases from V and 7 from J; bases not matched to a gene: 11. CDR3 length: 15 amino acids. CDR3 nucleotide sequence: TGTGCCAGCAGCTATACCGACAGGGGGCGAGGTGAAGCTTTCTTT. Translating it yields CASSYTDRGRGEAFF.

There are a few counts of this clonotype. The genes are TRBV27 and TRBJ2-7, with D unresolved. Germline CDR1 is MNHEY and CDR2 is SMNVEV (reference sequence). The CDR3 has 13 residues. Trimming removed 8 bases at V and 3 bases at J, with 14 bases between. CDR3 in amino acids: CASRRNIGYEQYF. In DNA, the CDR3 is TGTGCCAGCCGAAGAAATATCGGCTACGAGCAGTACTTC.

This clonotype was recorded many times. The chain is built from TRBV7-8 and TRBJ1-2; D is unresolved. The CDR3 loop spans 13 amino acids. Trimming took 5 bases from V and 2 from J, leaving 9 bases between them. The germline CDR1 and CDR2 sequences are SGHVS and FQNEAQ. CDR3 amino acids: CASSVSLNYGYTF. The CDR3 nucleotides are TGTGCCAGCAGCGTCAGCCTAAACTATGGCTACACCTTC.